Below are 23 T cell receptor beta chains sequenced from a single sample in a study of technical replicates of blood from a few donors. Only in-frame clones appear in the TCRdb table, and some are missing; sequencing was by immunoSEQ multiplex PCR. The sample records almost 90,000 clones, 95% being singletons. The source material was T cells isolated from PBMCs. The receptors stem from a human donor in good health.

The CDR3 DNA reads TGTGCCAGCGGACAGGGTGGCTATGGCTACACCTTC. It translates to CASGQGGYGYTF. V is TRBV27 and J is TRBJ1-2; 8 bases map to TRBD1. This CDR3 is built from 12 residues. The germline V gene encodes CDR1 MNHEY and CDR2 SMNVEV (reference sequence). The J segment lost 4 bases and the V segment lost 8 bases, leaving 3 bases of the junction unmatched.

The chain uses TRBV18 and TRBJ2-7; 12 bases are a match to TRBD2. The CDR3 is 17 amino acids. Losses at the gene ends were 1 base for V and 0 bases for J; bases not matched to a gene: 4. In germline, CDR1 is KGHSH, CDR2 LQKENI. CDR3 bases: TGTGCCAGCTCACCACTCCGGACTAGCGGGAACTCCTACGAGCAGTACTTC. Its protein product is CASSPLRTSGNSYEQYF.

The CDR3 DNA reads as TGTGCCTGGAGTGTTAGCGGCCACAATGAGCAGTTCTTC. Its translation is CAWSVSGHNEQFF. The chain employs TRBV30 and TRBJ2-1; D is possibly TRBD2 (6 bases). The V and J ends lost 0 bases and 5 bases respectively, with 8 bases between them. CDR3 length equals 13 residues. Germline values: CDR1 GTSNPN, CDR2 SVGIG (reference sequence).

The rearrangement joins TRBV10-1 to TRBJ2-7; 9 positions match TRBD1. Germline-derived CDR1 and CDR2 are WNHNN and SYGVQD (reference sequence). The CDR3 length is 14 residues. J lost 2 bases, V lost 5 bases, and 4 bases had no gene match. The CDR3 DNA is TGCGCCAGCAGTTTCGGACAGGGGACCTACGAGCAGTACTTC. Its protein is CASSFGQGTYEQYF.

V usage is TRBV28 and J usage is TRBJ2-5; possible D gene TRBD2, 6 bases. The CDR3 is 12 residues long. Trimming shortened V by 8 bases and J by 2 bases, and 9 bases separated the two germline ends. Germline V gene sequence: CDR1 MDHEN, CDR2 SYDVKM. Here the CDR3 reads CASASVQETQYF. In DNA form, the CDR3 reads TGTGCCAGCGCTAGCGTTCAAGAGACCCAGTACTTC.

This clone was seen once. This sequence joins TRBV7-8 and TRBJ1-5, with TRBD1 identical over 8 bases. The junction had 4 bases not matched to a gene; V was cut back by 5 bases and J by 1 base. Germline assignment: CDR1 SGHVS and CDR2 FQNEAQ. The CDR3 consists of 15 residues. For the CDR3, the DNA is TGTGCCAGCAGCCCGCGGACAGGGAGCAATCAGCCCCAGCATTTT. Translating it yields CASSPRTGSNQPQHF.

For the CDR3, the DNA is TGTGCCAGCAGCTTGACGGGAGGGCCGGGGAATGAGCAGTTCTTC. Residues: CASSLTGGPGNEQFF. The chain joins TRBV7-9 to TRBJ2-1; 8 nucleotides align to TRBD2. Germline CDR1 and CDR2: SEHNR and FQNEAQ (reference sequence). Germline trimming cut 3 bases from V and 7 bases from J; bases unmatched to any gene: 8. This CDR3 comprises 15 residues.

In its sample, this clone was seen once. The CDR3 region has the DNA TGTGCCAGCAGCGTAGGAGCGGAGACCTACGAGCAGTACTTC. Translating gives CASSVGAETYEQYF. The gene calls are TRBV9 and TRBJ2-7, with D possibly matching TRBD2 (5 bases). V lost 0 bases and J 2 bases, leaving 9 bases between the germline ends. Germline loops: CDR1 SGDLS, CDR2 YYNGEE. CDR3 length: 14 amino acids.

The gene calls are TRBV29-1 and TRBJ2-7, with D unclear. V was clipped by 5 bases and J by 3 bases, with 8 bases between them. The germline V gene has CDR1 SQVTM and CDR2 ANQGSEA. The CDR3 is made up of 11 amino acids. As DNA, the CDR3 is TGCAGCGTTCGCACTAACTACGAGCAGTACTTC. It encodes CSVRTNYEQYF.

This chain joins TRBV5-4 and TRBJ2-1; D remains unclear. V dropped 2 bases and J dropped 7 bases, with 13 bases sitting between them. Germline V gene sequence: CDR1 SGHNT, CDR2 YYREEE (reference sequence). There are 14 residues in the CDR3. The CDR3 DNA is TGTGCCAGCAGCTTTAGAGGTAGCATTAATGAGCAGTTCTTC. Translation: CASSFRGSINEQFF.

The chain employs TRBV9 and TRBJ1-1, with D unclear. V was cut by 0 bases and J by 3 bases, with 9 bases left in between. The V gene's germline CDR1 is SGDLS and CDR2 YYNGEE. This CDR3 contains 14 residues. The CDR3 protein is CASSVDPRDTEAFF. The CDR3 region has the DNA TGTGCCAGCAGCGTAGATCCCCGAGACACTGAAGCTTTCTTT. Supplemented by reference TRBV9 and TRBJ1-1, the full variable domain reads DSGVTQTPKHLITATGQRVTLRCSPRSGDLSVYWYQQSLDQGLQFLIQYYNGEERAKGNILERFSAQQFPDLHSELNLSSLELGDSALYFCASSVDPRDTEAFFGQGTRLTVV.

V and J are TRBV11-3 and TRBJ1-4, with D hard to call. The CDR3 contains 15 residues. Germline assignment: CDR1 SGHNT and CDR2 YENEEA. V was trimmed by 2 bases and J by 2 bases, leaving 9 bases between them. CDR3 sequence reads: CASSLSTVTNEKLFF. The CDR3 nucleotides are TGTGCCAGCAGCTTATCAACAGTTACTAATGAAAAACTGTTTTTT. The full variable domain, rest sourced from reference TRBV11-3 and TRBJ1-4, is EAGVVQSPRYKIIEKKQPVAFWCNPISGHNTLYWYLQNLGQGPELLIRYENEEAVDDSQLPKDRFSAERLKGVDSTLKIQPAELGDSAVYLCASSLSTVTNEKLFFGSGTQLSVL.

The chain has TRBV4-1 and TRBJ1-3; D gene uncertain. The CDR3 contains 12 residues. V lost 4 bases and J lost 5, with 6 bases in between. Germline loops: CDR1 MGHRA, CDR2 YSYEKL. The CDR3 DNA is TGCGCCAGCAGCCTCGACAGAAACACCATATATTTT. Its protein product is CASSLDRNTIYF.

DNA for the CDR3: TGTGCCAGCAGCGAAAAGCAGGGAAGCTCCTACGAGCAGTACTTC. This sequence encodes CASSEKQGSSYEQYF. The genes are TRBV7-6 and TRBJ2-7, with D maybe TRBD1 (5 bases). V lost 5 bases, J lost 0 bases, and 14 bases lay in between. Germline loops: CDR1 SGHVS, CDR2 FNYEAQ. CDR3 size: 15 residues.

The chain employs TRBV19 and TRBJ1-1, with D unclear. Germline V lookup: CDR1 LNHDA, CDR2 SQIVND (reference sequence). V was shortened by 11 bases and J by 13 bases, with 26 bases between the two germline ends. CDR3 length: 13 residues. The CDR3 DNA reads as TGTGCCGCTAGTGGGTACGCCGGGGAAAAGCGTTTCTTT. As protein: CAASGYAGEKRFF.

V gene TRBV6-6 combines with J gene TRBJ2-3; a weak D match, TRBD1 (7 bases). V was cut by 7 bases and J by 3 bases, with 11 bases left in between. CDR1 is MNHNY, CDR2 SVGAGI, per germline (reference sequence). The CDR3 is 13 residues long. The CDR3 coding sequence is TGTGCCAGCAAGCCAGGGGGGACAGATACGCAGTATTTT. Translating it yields CASKPGGTDTQYF.

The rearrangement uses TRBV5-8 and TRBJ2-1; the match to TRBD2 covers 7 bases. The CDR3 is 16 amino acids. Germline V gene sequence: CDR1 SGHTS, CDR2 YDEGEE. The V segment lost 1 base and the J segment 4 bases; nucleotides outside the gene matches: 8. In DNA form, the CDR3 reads TGTGCCAGCAGCTTGATTGTGGGAGGGCTGTACAATGAGCAGTTCTTC. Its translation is CASSLIVGGLYNEQFF.

CDR3 bases: TGTGCCAGCAGCTTATTTAGGACAGGGACCAACACTGAAGCTTTCTTT. It yields the protein CASSLFRTGTNTEAFF. The V and J genes are TRBV13 and TRBJ1-1, with 8 positions matching TRBD1. The junction had 7 bases not matched to a gene; V was cut back by 2 bases and J by 2 bases. The CDR3 length is 16 residues. Germline V CDR1 and CDR2: PRHDT, FYEKMQ (reference sequence).

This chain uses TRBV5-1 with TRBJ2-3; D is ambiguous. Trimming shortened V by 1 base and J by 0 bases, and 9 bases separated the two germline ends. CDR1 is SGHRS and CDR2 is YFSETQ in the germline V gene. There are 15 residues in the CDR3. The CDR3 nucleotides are TGCGCCAGCAGCTTGAGTAGCTCTAGCACAGATACGCAGTATTTT. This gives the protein CASSLSSSSTDTQYF.

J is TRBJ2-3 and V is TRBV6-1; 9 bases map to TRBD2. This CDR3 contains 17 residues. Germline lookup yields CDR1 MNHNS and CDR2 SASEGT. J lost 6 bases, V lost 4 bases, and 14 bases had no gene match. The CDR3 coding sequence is TGTGCCAGCAGTGCGGTAGGGGTTAGCGGGAGACATGATACGCAGTATTTT. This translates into CASSAVGVSGRHDTQYF.

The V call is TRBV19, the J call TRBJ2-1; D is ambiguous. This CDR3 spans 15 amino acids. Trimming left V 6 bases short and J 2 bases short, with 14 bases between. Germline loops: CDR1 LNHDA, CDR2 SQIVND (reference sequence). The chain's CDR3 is CASRLSQSPYNEQFF. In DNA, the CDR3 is TGTGCCAGTAGGCTTAGTCAATCCCCCTACAATGAGCAGTTCTTC. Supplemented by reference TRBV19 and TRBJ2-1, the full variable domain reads DGGITQSPKYLFRKEGQNVTLSCEQNLNHDAMYWYRQDPGQGLRLIYYSQIVNDFQKGDIAEGYSVSREKKESFPLTVTSAQKNPTAFYLCASRLSQSPYNEQFFGPGTRLTVL.

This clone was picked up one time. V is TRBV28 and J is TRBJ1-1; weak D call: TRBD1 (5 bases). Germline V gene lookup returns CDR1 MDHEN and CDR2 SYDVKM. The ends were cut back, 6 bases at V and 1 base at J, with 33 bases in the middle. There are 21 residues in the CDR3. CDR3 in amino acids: CASSHLGFRSISGITNTEAFF. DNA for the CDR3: TGTGCCAGCAGCCACTTAGGTTTCAGATCCATCTCAGGGATTACGAACACTGAAGCTTTCTTT.

The CDR3 is CASRTGTEANTEAFF. The DNA of the CDR3 is TGTGCCAGCAGGACGGGGACAGAGGCGAACACTGAAGCTTTCTTT. The chain joins TRBV27 to TRBJ1-1; 7 bases match TRBD1. J gave up 1 base and V 6 bases, and 8 bases lay outside the gene matches. Germline values: CDR1 MNHEY, CDR2 SMNVEV (reference sequence). The CDR3 is 15 residues long.